The rows below give T cell receptor beta chains drawn from one sample of a study of beta chain features in type 1 diabetes. Profiling relied on immunoSEQ multiplex PCR, and the TCRdb table lists in-frame clones only, not all of them. The sample consists of hundreds of thousands of clones, roughly 16% of them appearing once. The sequenced material came from naive CD4+ T cells from blood. The origin of the receptors is a woman aged 18-29 years in good health. The CDR3 runs from the conserved cysteine through the conserved F or W. The D gene is left open where the match is weak. A row's size may be missing; if present it is once, few, many or a size class.

d_gene	v_gene	j_gene	abundance	CDR3nt	CDR3aa
.	TRBV5-1	TRBJ1-5	.	TGCGCCAGCAGCTGGGCGGTCAATCAGCCCCAGCATTTT	CASSWAVNQPQHF
.	TRBV6-6	TRBJ2-7	few	TGTGCCAGCAGTTACCGGGACAACGCCTACGAGCAGTACTTC	CASSYRDNAYEQYF
.	TRBV15	TRBJ1-5	.	TGTGCCACCAGTAGTGGCAGCAATCAGCCCCAGCATTTT	CATSSGSNQPQHF
TRBD2	TRBV28	TRBJ2-2	few	TGTGCCAGCAGACAAGGACTAGCGGGATCGGGCGGGGAGCTGTTTTTT	CASRQGLAGSGGELFF
.	TRBV4-2	TRBJ1-4	.	TGTGCCAGCAGCCAAGATTTTAGCAAGGGGGAAAAACTGTTTTTT	CASSQDFSKGEKLFF
.	TRBV5-4	TRBJ2-5	.	TGTGCCAGCAGCCCAAGTGGGACGGACCAAGAGACCCAGTACTTC	CASSPSGTDQETQYF
TRBD2	TRBV10-3	TRBJ2-2	.	TGTGCCATCGGTCTAGCGGGAGGACGATTCCCCGGGGAGCTGTTTTTT	CAIGLAGGRFPGELFF
TRBD2	TRBV27	TRBJ2-2	few	TGTGCCAGCAAACCTAGCGGGAGGGATAGAAACACCGGGGAGCTGTTTTTT	CASKPSGRDRNTGELFF
.	TRBV6-6	TRBJ1-5	.	TGTGCCAGCAGGCAGGGGAGCAATCAGCCCCAGCATTTT	CASRQGSNQPQHF
.	TRBV28	TRBJ2-7	few	TGTGCCAGCAGTTTACCCCCGACCGGAAAGCAGTACTTC	CASSLPPTGKQYF
.	TRBV5-1	TRBJ2-5	.	TGCGCCAGCAGCATCTCCCAAGAGACCCAGTACTTC	CASSISQETQYF
.	TRBV5-6	TRBJ2-3	few	TGTGCCAGCAGCTTGGGGACTAGCACAGATACGCAGTATTTT	CASSLGTSTDTQYF
TRBD1	TRBV7-2	TRBJ2-2	few	TGTGCCAGCCGTCAGGACAGGGGAAGGACCGGGGAGCTGTTTTTT	CASRQDRGRTGELFF
.	TRBV6-5	TRBJ2-2	few	TGTGCCAGCAGGGCACCCGGGACAAACACCGGGGAGCTGTTTTTT	CASRAPGTNTGELFF
.	TRBV29-1	TRBJ1-2	.	TGCAGCGTTGAATTGGGGTATGGCTACACCTTC	CSVELGYGYTF
.	TRBV28	TRBJ2-1	few	TGTGCCAGCAGTTTACACACAGTACCCGATGAGCAGTTCTTC	CASSLHTVPDEQFF
.	TRBV7-2	TRBJ2-2	.	TGTGCCAGCAGCTTCGCCCCCCGGGTGGTTTCGAACACCGGGGAGCTGTTTTTT	CASSFAPRVVSNTGELFF
.	TRBV19	TRBJ2-6	.	TGTGCCAGTAGTATAACGGTTCGGATCTCTGGGGCCAACGTCCTGACTTTC	CASSITVRISGANVLTF
.	TRBV27	TRBJ1-2	.	TGTGCCAGCAGTCCGGTTGACCGGGTGGTCTATGGCTACACCTTC	CASSPVDRVVYGYTF
.	TRBV7-9	TRBJ2-5	few	TGTGCCAGCAGCTTAGGGCAGGGTCAGGAGACCCAGTACTTC	CASSLGQGQETQYF
.	TRBV7-2	TRBJ1-5	few	TGTGCCAGCAGCTTAAATCCCAATCAGCCCCAGCATTTT	CASSLNPNQPQHF
.	TRBV29-1	TRBJ1-1	.	TGCAGCGTTGGTATGATGTACACTGAAGCTTTCTTT	CSVGMMYTEAFF
TRBD2	TRBV28	TRBJ2-1	.	TGTGCCAGCAGTCCCCACAGCGGGAGTGCGATTGAGCAGTTCTTC	CASSPHSGSAIEQFF
TRBD1	TRBV6-5	TRBJ1-1	.	TGTGCCAGCAGGAAAACAGGGGGCAACACTGAAGCTTTCTTT	CASRKTGGNTEAFF
.	TRBV13	TRBJ2-2	.	TGTGCCAGCAGCGCACACAGAGAGTCCGGGGAGCTGTTTTTT	CASSAHRESGELFF